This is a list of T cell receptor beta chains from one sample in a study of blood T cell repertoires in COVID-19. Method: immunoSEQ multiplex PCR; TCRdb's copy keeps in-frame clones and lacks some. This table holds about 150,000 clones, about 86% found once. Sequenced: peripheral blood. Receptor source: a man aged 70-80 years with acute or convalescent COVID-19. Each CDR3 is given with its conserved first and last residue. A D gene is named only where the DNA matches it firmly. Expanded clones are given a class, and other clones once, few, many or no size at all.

CDR3 DNA: TGTGCCATCAGCCCGGGACAGGGGAATGAAAAACTGTTTTTT
CDR3 protein: CAISPGQGNEKLFF
V gene: TRBV10-3
clone size: NA
D gene: TRBD1
J gene: TRBJ1-4

CDR3 DNA: TGTGCCAGTAGTATGAGCAGGGTGAATTCACCCCTCCACTTT
CDR3 protein: CASSMSRVNSPLHF
V gene: TRBV19
clone size: few
D gene: NA
J gene: TRBJ1-6

CDR3 DNA: TGTGCCAGCAGCTTACGCCCCTTGGGACTAGCGGACCACAATGAGCAGTTCTTC
CDR3 protein: CASSLRPLGLADHNEQFF
V gene: TRBV7-3
clone size: NA
D gene: TRBD2
J gene: TRBJ2-1

CDR3 DNA: TGCGCCAGCAGCCAAGTAGGCCTGGGCGACGAAGAGACCCAGTACTTC
CDR3 protein: CASSQVGLGDEETQYF
V gene: TRBV4-1
clone size: once
D gene: NA
J gene: TRBJ2-5

CDR3 DNA: TGTGCCTGGAGTGTAAAGTTAGGGAAGGAGGTGAATCAGCCCCAGCATTTT
CDR3 protein: CAWSVKLGKEVNQPQHF
V gene: TRBV30
clone size: NA
D gene: NA
J gene: TRBJ1-5

CDR3 DNA: TGTGCCACCAGTGATTCCGGGACAGGGGGTGGCTACACCTTC
CDR3 protein: CATSDSGTGGGYTF
V gene: TRBV24-1
clone size: NA
D gene: TRBD1
J gene: TRBJ1-2

CDR3 DNA: TGTGCCAGCAATCTTAGAGGGCGAGGAGCCTGGGCTTTCTTT
CDR3 protein: CASNLRGRGAWAFF
V gene: TRBV28
clone size: NA
D gene: NA
J gene: TRBJ1-1

CDR3 DNA: TGTGCCAGCAGCCAAGATATCCGACTAGCGGGCGAGCAGTTCTTC
CDR3 protein: CASSQDIRLAGEQFF
V gene: TRBV3-1/TRBV3-2
clone size: NA
D gene: TRBD2
J gene: TRBJ2-1

CDR3 DNA: TGCGCCAGCAGCCAAGATGCGCGGGAGCAAGAGACCCAGTACTTC
CDR3 protein: CASSQDAREQETQYF
V gene: TRBV4-3
clone size: NA
D gene: TRBD2
J gene: TRBJ2-5

CDR3 DNA: TGTGCCAGCAGGGGGGGCACTGAAGCTTTCTTT
CDR3 protein: CASRGGTEAFF
V gene: TRBV27
clone size: once
D gene: NA
J gene: TRBJ1-1

CDR3 DNA: TGTGCCATCAGTGAGCTACTAAATAGCAATCAGCCCCAGCATTTT
CDR3 protein: CAISELLNSNQPQHF
V gene: TRBV10-3
clone size: NA
D gene: NA
J gene: TRBJ1-5

CDR3 DNA: TGTGCCAGCAGCTTAGGTCCTAGCGGGAACAATGAGCAGTTCTTC
CDR3 protein: CASSLGPSGNNEQFF
V gene: TRBV7-2
clone size: NA
D gene: TRBD2
J gene: TRBJ2-1

CDR3 DNA: TGTGCCAGCTCACTCCAGGCCCTGAACACTGAAGCTTTCTTT
CDR3 protein: CASSLQALNTEAFF
V gene: TRBV18
clone size: NA
D gene: NA
J gene: TRBJ1-1

CDR3 DNA: TGTGCCAGCAGCCAGCCTCTAGGGGGGGGAGAGACCCAGTACTTC
CDR3 protein: CASSQPLGGGETQYF
V gene: TRBV3-1/TRBV3-2
clone size: NA
D gene: NA
J gene: TRBJ2-5

CDR3 DNA: TGTGCCAGCAGCTCCGACAGGGTAGGGTACGAGCAGTACTTC
CDR3 protein: CASSSDRVGYEQYF
V gene: TRBV7-8
clone size: NA
D gene: TRBD1
J gene: TRBJ2-7